The clone carrying this TCR beta chain came up many times. The antigen is undetermined. This sample is drawn from a study of T cell repertoires in cytomegalovirus infection. The CDR3 sequence is 14 residues long. The germline V gene has CDR1 SGHTA and CDR2 FQGNSA. Deletions cut 5 bases from V and 6 bases from J, with 14 bases between. Via MiXCR, TCRdb re-called the reads, giving one row per CDR3 protein. Counted here are fewer than 650,000 distinct CDR3 sequences, about 39% occurring once; the ten biggest clones make up 48%. The sequence derives from a human donor in good health (CMV status not recorded). Some clones in this sample may be carry-over from other donors' samples. Sequenced here: cultured PBMCs, sampled from culture after CMV antigen stimulation. V and J are TRBV7-2 and TRBJ2-4; perhaps TRBD2 as D (5 bases). CDR3 region: CASSPTVAGNIQYF. The CDR3 DNA reads as TGTGCCAGCAGCCCAACGGTTGCGGGAAACATTCAGTACTTC.